These T cell receptor beta chains were read from a single sample in a study of blood T cell repertoires in COVID-19. Assay: immunoSEQ multiplex PCR; the TCRdb copy retains only in-frame clones and omits some. The data contain about 160,000 clones, around 90% of them singletons. Sequencing was done on a sample of peripheral blood. Every receptor here comes from a man aged 55 to 70 with COVID-19, enrolled during active disease. The CDR3 runs from the conserved cysteine through the conserved F or W. D genes are given only for firm matches. Size is omitted from some rows. Given values are once, few, many or a class for expanded clones.

d_call clone_size j_call v_call cdr3_aa cdr3_nt
. . TRBJ1-6 TRBV28 CASGRGGFSPLHF TGTGCCAGCGGAAGGGGGGGATTTTCACCCCTCCACTTT
TRBD1 once TRBJ1-2 TRBV28 CASSSNPGGQGSYGYTF TGTGCCAGCAGCTCCAACCCGGGGGGACAGGGGTCGTATGGCTACACCTTC
. . TRBJ1-1 TRBV3-1/TRBV3-2 CASSQETVQVNTEAFF TGTGCCAGCAGCCAAGAGACAGTCCAGGTGAACACTGAAGCTTTCTTT
. . TRBJ1-5 TRBV10-3 CAISEGKEGNQPQHF TGTGCCATCAGTGAGGGGAAGGAGGGCAATCAGCCCCAGCATTTT
. . TRBJ1-5 TRBV10-3 CAIRQVTNQPQHF TGTGCCATCAGACAGGTGACGAATCAGCCCCAGCATTTT
TRBD1 . TRBJ2-4 TRBV19 CASSTGTGGPLQYF TGTGCCAGTAGTACCGGGACAGGGGGCCCTCTTCAGTACTTC
. . TRBJ1-4 TRBV5-6 CASSRGASGVSEKLFF TGTGCCAGCAGCCGGGGTGCTTCGGGGGTCAGTGAAAAACTGTTTTTT
TRBD1 . TRBJ1-5 TRBV6-6 CASSYYTGDQPQHF TGTGCCAGCAGTTACTATACAGGGGATCAGCCCCAGCATTTT
TRBD1 . TRBJ1-5 TRBV9 CASSGGQGMGQPQHF TGTGCCAGCAGCGGGGGACAGGGAATGGGTCAGCCCCAGCATTTT
TRBD2 . TRBJ2-1 TRBV15 CATSRLAGPDNEQFF TGTGCCACCAGCAGACTAGCGGGACCCGACAATGAGCAGTTCTTC
. . TRBJ1-6 TRBV7-2 CASSDGVSYNSPLHF TGTGCCAGCAGCGACGGGGTGTCCTATAATTCACCCCTCCACTTT
. . TRBJ1-4 TRBV5-1 CASSRANEKLFF TGCGCCAGCAGCCGAGCTAATGAAAAACTGTTTTTT
. few TRBJ1-1 TRBV27 CASSLNSGSTEAFF TGTGCCAGCAGCTTAAATTCAGGGTCCACTGAAGCTTTCTTT
. once TRBJ2-1 TRBV21-1 CASPKRPKTGRGYNEQFF TGTGCCAGCCCAAAAAGGCCCAAGACAGGGAGAGGATACAATGAGCAGTTCTTC
TRBD1 . TRBJ1-6 TRBV7-6 CASSLGNRGNSPLHF TGTGCCAGCAGCTTAGGAAACAGGGGGAATTCACCCCTCCACTTT
TRBD1 . TRBJ2-7 TRBV10-3 CAMKGQGSLGEQYF TGTGCCATGAAAGGACAGGGTAGCCTGGGCGAGCAGTACTTC
TRBD1 . TRBJ1-2 TRBV2 CASTMRRTGGGSSNYGYTF TGTGCCAGCACCATGAGAAGGACAGGGGGCGGGAGTTCTAACTATGGCTACACCTTC
TRBD1 . TRBJ1-5 TRBV7-2 CASSPDRGNQPQHF TGTGCCAGCAGCCCCGACAGGGGAAATCAGCCCCAGCATTTT
. once TRBJ1-1 TRBV15 CATSRVRARAFF TGTGCCACCAGCAGAGTCAGGGCGCGGGCTTTCTTT
TRBD1 few TRBJ1-2 TRBV19 CASSIRLGQGLRGYTF TGTGCCAGTAGTATCAGGCTTGGACAGGGCCTTAGGGGCTACACCTTC
TRBD1 . TRBJ2-5 TRBV7-2 CASSPDRSQETQYF TGTGCCAGCAGCCCGGACAGGAGCCAAGAGACCCAGTACTTC
TRBD1 . TRBJ2-5 TRBV7-8 CASSQTGFDQYF TGTGCCAGCAGCCAGACAGGGTTCGACCAGTACTTC
TRBD2 few TRBJ2-5 TRBV10-3 CAISAGGAGGETQYF TGTGCCATCAGTGCGGGCGGAGCGGGGGGTGAGACCCAGTACTTC
TRBD1 . TRBJ1-4 TRBV5-8 CASSLEGGGPTNEKLFF TGTGCCAGCAGCTTGGAAGGGGGCGGTCCAACTAATGAAAAACTGTTTTTT
TRBD2 . TRBJ2-1 TRBV4-1 CASSLLAGGQNEQFF TGCGCCAGCAGCCTGCTAGCGGGGGGGCAAAATGAGCAGTTCTTC
. few TRBJ1-4 TRBV6-5 CASHTNEKLFF TGTGCCAGCCATACTAATGAAAAACTGTTTTTT
. . TRBJ2-1 TRBV4-3 CASSQDRGINNEQFF TGCGCCAGCAGCCAAGATCGCGGGATAAACAATGAGCAGTTCTTC
TRBD1 . TRBJ1-2 TRBV28 CASSFPQGVYGYTF TGTGCCAGCAGTTTTCCCCAGGGGGTATATGGCTACACCTTC
. . TRBJ2-1 TRBV24-1 CATSDLADSPSVDEQFF TGTGCCACCAGTGATTTGGCCGACTCGCCTTCGGTCGATGAGCAGTTCTTC
. once TRBJ2-7 TRBV6-2/TRBV6-3 CASSSRIDSEQYF TGTGCCAGCAGCAGCCGAATTGACAGCGAGCAGTACTTC
. . TRBJ2-5 TRBV7-2 CASSLATGSQETQYF TGTGCCAGCAGCTTAGCAACAGGGTCCCAAGAGACCCAGTACTTC
TRBD1 . TRBJ1-1 TRBV6-5 CASSYDRGQTEAFF TGTGCCAGCAGTTACGACAGGGGGCAAACTGAAGCTTTCTTT
. . TRBJ1-6 TRBV2 CASSAEQGGNSPLHF TGTGCCAGCAGCGCCGAACAGGGTGGAAATTCACCCCTCCACTTT
. . TRBJ2-1 TRBV24-1 CATSDMTAGSYNEQFF TGTGCCACCAGTGATATGACAGCAGGCTCCTACAATGAGCAGTTCTTC
TRBD1 . TRBJ1-2 TRBV7-9 CASSIQGMFYGYTF TGTGCCAGCAGCATACAGGGGATGTTTTATGGCTACACCTTC
. . TRBJ1-2 TRBV4-1 CASSQDLAGYGYTF TGCGCCAGCAGCCAAGATCTTGCGGGCTATGGCTACACCTTC
. . TRBJ2-7 TRBV2 CASSGRGGRVVEQYF TGTGCCAGCAGTGGTCGAGGGGGGAGGGTAGTCGAGCAGTACTTC